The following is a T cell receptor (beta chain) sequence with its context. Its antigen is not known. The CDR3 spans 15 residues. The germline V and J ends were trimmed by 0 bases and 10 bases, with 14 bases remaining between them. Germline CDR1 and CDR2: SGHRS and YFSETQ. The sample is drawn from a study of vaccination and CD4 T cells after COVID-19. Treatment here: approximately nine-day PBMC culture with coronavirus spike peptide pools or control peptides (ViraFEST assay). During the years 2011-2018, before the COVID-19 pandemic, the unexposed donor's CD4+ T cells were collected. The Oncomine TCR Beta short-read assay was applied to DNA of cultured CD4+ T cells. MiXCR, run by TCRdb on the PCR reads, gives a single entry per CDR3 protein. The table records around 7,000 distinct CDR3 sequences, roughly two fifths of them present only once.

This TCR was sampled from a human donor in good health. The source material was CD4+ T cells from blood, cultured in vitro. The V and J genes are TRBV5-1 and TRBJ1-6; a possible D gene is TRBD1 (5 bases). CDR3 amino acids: CASSLEGTEGSPLHF. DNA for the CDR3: TGCGCCAGCAGCTTGGAGGGGACCGAAGGATCACCCCTCCACTTT.